This T cell receptor (beta chain) was observed in a study of cytomegalovirus exposure and HLA in healthy donors. Findings of the study overall: Analyzed later, most CMV-associated TCR beta chains appeared HLA-restricted. In a later analysis, at a false discovery rate of 0.05, under 20,000 TCR beta sequences were associated with HLA alleles. Prediction of most subjects' HLA-A and HLA-B alleles by TCR beta sequences was reportedly accurate.

It was with 60 Vbeta and 13 Jbeta primers that the PCR ran. Produced via immunoSEQ multiplex PCR; TCRdb's table is partial and in-frame only. The sample includes some 140,000 clones, around two thirds seen only once; the top ten take 2% to 3%. Trimming at V came to 4 bases and at J to 12 bases, leaving 7 bases not matched to a gene. This CDR3 spans 13 amino acids. Germline V CDR1 and CDR2: LNHDA, SQIVND (reference sequence). The sample holds a few counts of this clone. Its antigen is undetermined. The chain is built from TRBV19 and TRBJ2-3; 10 bases fit TRBD1. Sample: PBMCs. This clonotype was sampled from a woman aged 40 to 55 in good health and CMV-seronegative. CDR3 nucleotides: TGTGCCAGTAGTACATTGGGACAGGGGATTCAGTATTTT. This sequence encodes CASSTLGQGIQYF.